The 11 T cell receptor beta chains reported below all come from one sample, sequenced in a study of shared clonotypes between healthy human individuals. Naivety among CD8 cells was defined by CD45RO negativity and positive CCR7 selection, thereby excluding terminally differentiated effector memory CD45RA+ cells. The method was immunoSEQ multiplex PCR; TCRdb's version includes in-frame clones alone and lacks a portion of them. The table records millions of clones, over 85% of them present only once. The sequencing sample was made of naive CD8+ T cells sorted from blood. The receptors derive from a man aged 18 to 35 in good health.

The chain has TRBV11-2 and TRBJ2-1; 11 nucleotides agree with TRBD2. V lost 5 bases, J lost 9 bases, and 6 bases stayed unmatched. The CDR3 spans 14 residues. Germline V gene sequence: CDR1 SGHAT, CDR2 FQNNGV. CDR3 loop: CASSQLAGVTEQFF. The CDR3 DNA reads TGTGCCAGCAGCCAACTAGCGGGAGTAACTGAGCAGTTCTTC.

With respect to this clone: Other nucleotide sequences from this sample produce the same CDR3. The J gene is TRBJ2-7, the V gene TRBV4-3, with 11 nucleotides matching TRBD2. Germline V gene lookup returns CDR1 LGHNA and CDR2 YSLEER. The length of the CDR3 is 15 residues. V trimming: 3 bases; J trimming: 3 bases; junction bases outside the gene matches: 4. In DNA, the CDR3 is TGCGCCAGCAGCCAGGGGACTAGCGGATTCTACGAGCAGTACTTC. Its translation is CASSQGTSGFYEQYF.

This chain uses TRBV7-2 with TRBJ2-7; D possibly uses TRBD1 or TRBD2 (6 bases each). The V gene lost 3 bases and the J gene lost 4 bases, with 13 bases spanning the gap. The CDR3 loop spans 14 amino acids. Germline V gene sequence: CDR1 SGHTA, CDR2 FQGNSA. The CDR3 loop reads CASSFGGHVYEQYF. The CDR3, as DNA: TGTGCCAGCAGCTTCGGGGGACACGTATACGAGCAGTACTTC.

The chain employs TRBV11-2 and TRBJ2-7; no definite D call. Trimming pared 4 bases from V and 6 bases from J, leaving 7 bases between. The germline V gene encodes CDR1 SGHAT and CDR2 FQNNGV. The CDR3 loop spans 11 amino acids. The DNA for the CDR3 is TGTGCCAGCAGCTGGGGAATCGAGCAGTACTTC. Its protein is CASSWGIEQYF.

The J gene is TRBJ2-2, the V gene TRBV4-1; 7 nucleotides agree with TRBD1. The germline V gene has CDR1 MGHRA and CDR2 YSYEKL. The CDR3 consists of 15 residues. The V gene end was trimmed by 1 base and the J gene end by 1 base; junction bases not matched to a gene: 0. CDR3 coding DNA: TGCGCCAGCAGCCAAGGGGACAGGAACACCGGGGAGCTGTTTTTT. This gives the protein CASSQGDRNTGELFF.

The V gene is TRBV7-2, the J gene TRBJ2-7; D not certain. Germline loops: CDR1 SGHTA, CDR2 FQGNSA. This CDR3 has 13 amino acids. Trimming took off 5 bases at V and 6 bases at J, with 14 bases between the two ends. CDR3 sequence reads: CASSTGPSGEQYF. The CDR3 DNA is TGTGCCAGCAGCACTGGACCCTCGGGCGAGCAGTACTTC. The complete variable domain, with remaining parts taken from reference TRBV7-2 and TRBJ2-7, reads GAGVSQSPSNKVTEKGKDVELRCDPISGHTALYWYRQSLGQGLEFLIYFQGNSAPDKSGLPSDRFSAERTGGSVSTLTIQRTQQEDSAVYLCASSTGPSGEQYFGPGTRLTVT.

CDR3 DNA sequence: TGCGCCAGCAGCCAGGTACCGGGACTGTCCTACGAGCAGTACTTC. Protein: CASSQVPGLSYEQYF. This chain joins TRBV4-1 and TRBJ2-7; D is perhaps TRBD2 (6 bases). Trimming removed 3 bases from V and 1 base from J, with 13 bases in between. This CDR3 is built from 15 residues. CDR1 is MGHRA, CDR2 YSYEKL, per germline.

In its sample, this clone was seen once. The CDR3 nucleotides are TGCGCCAGCAGCCCGATGTCGACAGGACACTATGGCTACACCTTC. Translation: CASSPMSTGHYGYTF. This chain uses TRBV4-1 with TRBJ1-2; tentatively, D is TRBD1 (6 bases). V gave up 4 bases and J gave up 3 bases, with 15 bases separating them. The CDR3 length is 15 residues. Germline V gene lookup returns CDR1 MGHRA and CDR2 YSYEKL.

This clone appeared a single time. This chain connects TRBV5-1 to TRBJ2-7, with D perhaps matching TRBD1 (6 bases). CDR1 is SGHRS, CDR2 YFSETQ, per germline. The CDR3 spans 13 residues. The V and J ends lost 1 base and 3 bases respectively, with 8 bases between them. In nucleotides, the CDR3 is TGCGCCAGCAGCTTGAAGGACAGCTACGAGCAGTACTTC. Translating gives CASSLKDSYEQYF.

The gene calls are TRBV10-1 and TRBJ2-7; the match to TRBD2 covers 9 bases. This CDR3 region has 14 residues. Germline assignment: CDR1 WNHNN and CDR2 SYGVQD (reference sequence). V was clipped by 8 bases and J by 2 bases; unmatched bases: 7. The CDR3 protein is CASSSGRSPYEQYF. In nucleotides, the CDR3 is TGCGCCAGCTCGAGCGGGAGGTCTCCCTACGAGCAGTACTTC.

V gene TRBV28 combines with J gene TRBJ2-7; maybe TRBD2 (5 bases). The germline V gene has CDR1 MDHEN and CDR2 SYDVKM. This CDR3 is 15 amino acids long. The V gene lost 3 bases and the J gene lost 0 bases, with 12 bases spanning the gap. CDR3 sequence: CASSLEDPISYEQYF. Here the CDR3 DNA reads TGTGCCAGCAGTTTGGAGGATCCGATCTCCTACGAGCAGTACTTC.